A selection of T cell receptor beta chains follows, all from one sample in a study of OX40 agonist ivuxolimab in advanced cancers. Assay: immunoSEQ multiplex PCR; the TCRdb copy retains only in-frame clones and omits some. The sample lists about 69,000 clones; about three quarters were seen once. Sequences were derived from CD4+ or CD8+ T cells sorted from blood, sampled in a trial of the OX40 agonist ivuxolimab. These receptors came from an adult with an advanced solid tumor such as melanoma, head and neck, liver or kidney cancer. The CDR3 runs from the conserved cysteine through the conserved F or W. The order of the fields is CDR3 protein, CDR3 DNA, clone size, V gene, D gene, J gene, CDR3 length. D genes are given only for firm matches. Some rows have no size entry. The others give once, few or many, or a class for an expanded clone.

cdr3_aa: CASPVRGGRVYEQYF
cdr3_nt: TGTGCCAGCCCCGTCCGAGGCGGGAGGGTCTACGAGCAGTACTTC
clone_size: .
v_call: TRBV6-4
d_call: TRBD2
j_call: TRBJ2-7
cdr3_length: 15

cdr3_aa: CASSFVNPSRDEKLFF
cdr3_nt: TGTGCCAGCAGTTTTGTGAACCCCAGCCGGGATGAAAAACTGTTTTTT
clone_size: few
v_call: TRBV28
d_call: .
j_call: TRBJ1-4
cdr3_length: 16

cdr3_aa: CASSDGIRKSTDTQYF
cdr3_nt: TGTGCCAGCAGTGATGGGATAAGGAAGAGCACAGATACGCAGTATTTT
clone_size: .
v_call: TRBV6-1
d_call: .
j_call: TRBJ2-3
cdr3_length: 16

cdr3_aa: CASSALGTGVEETQYF
cdr3_nt: TGTGCCAGCAGTGCCCTCGGGACAGGGGTTGAAGAGACCCAGTACTTC
clone_size: .
v_call: TRBV2
d_call: TRBD1
j_call: TRBJ2-5
cdr3_length: 16

cdr3_aa: CASSLTGSKNMKETQYF
cdr3_nt: TGCGCCAGCAGCTTAACCGGGAGCAAGAATATGAAAGAGACCCAGTACTTC
clone_size: .
v_call: TRBV5-1
d_call: .
j_call: TRBJ2-5
cdr3_length: 17

cdr3_aa: CASSPWTGPGNTIYF
cdr3_nt: TGTGCCAGCAGCCCGTGGACAGGGCCAGGAAACACCATATATTTT
clone_size: .
v_call: TRBV9
d_call: TRBD1
j_call: TRBJ1-3
cdr3_length: 15

cdr3_aa: CASSGAGLTEAFF
cdr3_nt: TGTGCCAGCAGCGGGGCGGGGTTGACTGAAGCTTTCTTT
clone_size: .
v_call: TRBV2
d_call: .
j_call: TRBJ1-1
cdr3_length: 13

cdr3_aa: CAWNGRRYYGYTF
cdr3_nt: TGTGCCTGGAATGGCAGGCGATACTATGGCTACACCTTC
clone_size: .
v_call: TRBV30
d_call: .
j_call: TRBJ1-2
cdr3_length: 13

cdr3_aa: CASSIAGTGGQPQHF
cdr3_nt: TGTGCCAGTAGTATTGCCGGGACAGGGGGACAGCCCCAGCATTTT
clone_size: medium-sized
v_call: TRBV19
d_call: TRBD1
j_call: TRBJ1-5
cdr3_length: 15

cdr3_aa: CASSLKTGLNEKLFF
cdr3_nt: TGTGCCAGCAGCTTGAAGACAGGGCTTAATGAAAAACTGTTTTTT
clone_size: .
v_call: TRBV5-4
d_call: TRBD1
j_call: TRBJ1-4
cdr3_length: 15

cdr3_aa: CASSILFGQPQHF
cdr3_nt: TGTGCCAGCAGCATCCTGTTCGGGCAGCCCCAGCATTTT
clone_size: once
v_call: TRBV6-1
d_call: .
j_call: TRBJ1-5
cdr3_length: 13

cdr3_aa: CASSPAQTSGNTIYF
cdr3_nt: TGTGCCAGCAGTCCCGCCCAGACCTCTGGAAACACCATATATTTT
clone_size: .
v_call: TRBV5-8
d_call: .
j_call: TRBJ1-3
cdr3_length: 15

cdr3_aa: CASSMGGSYEQYF
cdr3_nt: TGTGCCAGCAGCATGGGGGGCTCCTACGAGCAGTACTTC
clone_size: .
v_call: TRBV6-5
d_call: .
j_call: TRBJ2-7
cdr3_length: 13

cdr3_aa: CSAGSTDTQYF
cdr3_nt: TGCAGTGCCGGCAGCACAGATACGCAGTATTTT
clone_size: .
v_call: TRBV20-1
d_call: .
j_call: TRBJ2-3
cdr3_length: 11

cdr3_aa: CASSPLAGSSTDTQYF
cdr3_nt: TGTGCCAGCAGCCCCCTAGCGGGTTCCAGCACAGATACGCAGTATTTT
clone_size: .
v_call: TRBV7-6
d_call: TRBD2
j_call: TRBJ2-3
cdr3_length: 16

cdr3_aa: CASSSGQPYNEQFF
cdr3_nt: TGCGCCAGCAGCTCCGGACAACCGTACAATGAGCAGTTCTTC
clone_size: .
v_call: TRBV5-1
d_call: .
j_call: TRBJ2-1
cdr3_length: 14

cdr3_aa: CASNLLATDTQYF
cdr3_nt: TGTGCCAGCAACCTGCTAGCCACAGATACGCAGTATTTT
clone_size: .
v_call: TRBV2
d_call: .
j_call: TRBJ2-3
cdr3_length: 13